The 8 T cell receptor beta chains given below trace back to one sample, sequenced in a study of blood T cell repertoires in COVID-19. The repertoire was sequenced with immunoSEQ multiplex PCR; TCRdb's copy has only in-frame clones and lacks some. Of 150,000 to 200,000 clones listed, more than 75% are singletons. Sequenced sample: PBMCs or T cells enriched from blood (not recorded which). These receptors were obtained from a woman in her fifties or sixties who had recovered from COVID-19.

The chain recombines TRBV6-2 or TRBV6-3 with TRBJ2-7, with D possibly matching TRBD1 (5 bases). Trimming shortened V by 4 bases and J by 7 bases, and 11 bases separated the two germline ends. CDR1 is MNHEY and CDR2 is SVGEGT in the germline V gene. This CDR3 spans 12 amino acids. The CDR3 protein is CASSWGSGEQYF. DNA for the CDR3: TGTGCCAGCAGTTGGGGATCAGGGGAGCAGTACTTC.

The genes are TRBV9 and TRBJ2-7, with 7 bases fitting TRBD2. J lost 7 bases, V lost 3 bases, and 10 bases had no gene match. Germline V lookup: CDR1 SGDLS, CDR2 YYNGEE. This CDR3 has 14 residues. CDR3 DNA sequence: TGTGCCAGCAGCGGGGGGGACTACACTATGGAGCAGTACTTC. Translating gives CASSGGDYTMEQYF.

This clone occurred a few times. The gene calls are TRBV5-1 and TRBJ1-2; perhaps TRBD1 as D (5 bases). Looked up from germline, CDR1 is SGHRS and CDR2 is YFSETQ. Trimming removed 1 base at V and 9 bases at J, with 16 bases between. CDR3 size: 14 residues. The CDR3 reads CASSLKSGGERYTF. The CDR3 DNA reads as TGCGCCAGCAGCTTGAAGTCAGGAGGGGAGCGCTACACCTTC.

This chain connects TRBV7-2 to TRBJ1-5; tentatively, D is TRBD1 (6 bases). CDR1 is SGHTA, CDR2 FQGNSA, per germline. V lost 2 bases to trimming and J lost 7 bases, with 12 bases between them. This CDR3 spans 14 amino acids. The CDR3 DNA follows: TGTGCCAGCAGCTTATCAGGGGTCGGGCAGCCCCAGCATTTT. Translation gives CASSLSGVGQPQHF.

This sequence joins TRBV3-1 (or the pseudogene TRBV3-2) and TRBJ2-6; TRBD1 might be the D (5 bases). The ends were cut back, 1 base at V and 2 bases at J, with 9 bases in the middle. The CDR3 length is 16 residues. Per the germline V gene, CDR1 is LGHDT and CDR2 is YNNKEL (reference sequence). Here the CDR3 DNA reads TGTGCCAGCAGCCAAGCCCAGGGCCCTGGGGCCAACGTCCTGACTTTC. Translation: CASSQAQGPGANVLTF.

In this sample, this clone turned up a few times. V is TRBV7-9 and J is TRBJ2-2; 8 nucleotides align to TRBD2. Germline V lookup: CDR1 SEHNR, CDR2 FQNEAQ (reference sequence). Trimming removed 5 bases from V and 1 base from J; junction bases left unmatched: 9. This CDR3 comprises 17 residues. CDR3 sequence (DNA): TGTGCCAGCAGCCCCCCCCAGCGGGGGAGGAACACCGGGGAGCTGTTTTTT. Protein product: CASSPPQRGRNTGELFF.

The chain employs TRBV5-1 and TRBJ1-1; D unresolved. The ends were cut back, 1 base at V and 0 bases at J, with 7 bases in the middle. CDR3 length: 14 residues. Per the germline V gene, CDR1 is SGHRS and CDR2 is YFSETQ. CDR3 DNA sequence: TGCGCCAGCAGCTTGACCACTATGAACACTGAAGCTTTCTTT. It codes for CASSLTTMNTEAFF.

V usage is TRBV12-5 and J usage is TRBJ2-3, with TRBD1 matching 7 bases. The V and J ends lost 6 bases and 2 bases, in that order; junction bases with no gene match: 5. CDR1 is LGHNT, CDR2 FRNRAP, per germline. CDR3 size: 14 residues. As DNA, the CDR3 is TGTGCTAGTGGCTGGGACAGCTTCACAGATACGCAGTATTTT. Its protein is CASGWDSFTDTQYF.